Presented here are 12 T cell receptor beta chains from one specimen sequenced in a study of shared clonotypes between healthy human individuals. The assay was immunoSEQ multiplex PCR, and TCRdb's table has in-frame clones only and misses some. This repertoire shows 550,000 to 600,000 clones, roughly 72% found once; its top ten account for about 12%. The specimen sequenced was PBMCs. The receptors were sampled from a woman aged 40 to 55 in good health. Some clones in this sample may be carry-over from other donors' samples.

This clone showed up just a few times. The genes are TRBV27 and TRBJ1-5; 8 nucleotides line up with TRBD1. This CDR3 is built from 15 residues. With 3 bases clipped from V and 3 bases from J, the junction kept 4 bases outside the gene matches. CDR1 and CDR2 from the germline V gene are MNHEY and SMNVEV (reference sequence). CDR3 region: CASSFGTGHNQPQHF. CDR3 bases: TGTGCCAGCAGTTTCGGGACAGGCCACAATCAGCCCCAGCATTTT.

The genes are TRBV6-1 and TRBJ2-7; TRBD1 matches at 7 bases. The CDR3 length is 14 residues. Trimming took 7 bases from V and 4 from J; bases not matched to a gene: 10. CDR1 is MNHNS, CDR2 SASEGT, per germline. This chain's CDR3 is CASILRDSSYEQYF. The CDR3 DNA reads TGTGCCAGCATCCTCCGGGACAGCTCGTACGAGCAGTACTTC.

The V and J genes are TRBV7-9 and TRBJ2-2; the match to TRBD2 covers 8 bases. This CDR3 is built from 15 residues. In germline, CDR1 is SEHNR, CDR2 FQNEAQ (reference sequence). J lost 4 bases, V lost 5 bases, and 6 bases had no gene match. The CDR3 region has the DNA TGTGCCAGCAGCGACCCGGGACTAGTCACCGGGGAGCTGTTTTTT. It yields the protein CASSDPGLVTGELFF.

CDR3 residues: CASSRQGKRAFF. In DNA form, the CDR3 reads TGTGCCAGCAGTCGACAGGGGAAAAGAGCTTTCTTT. The chain has TRBV27 and TRBJ1-1, with TRBD1 identical over 8 bases. This CDR3 region has 12 residues. The V segment lost 5 bases and the J segment 10 bases; nucleotides outside the gene matches: 6. Looked up from germline, CDR1 is MNHEY and CDR2 is SMNVEV (reference sequence).

The table lists this clone with a count of one. V is TRBV6-4 and J is TRBJ2-4, with D uncertain. The germline V and J ends were trimmed by 7 bases and 5 bases, with 15 bases remaining between them. The CDR3 sequence is 14 residues long. Germline V gene sequence: CDR1 MRHNA, CDR2 SNTAGT. The chain's CDR3 is CASKKRSTENIQYF. Written as DNA, the CDR3 is TGTGCCAGCAAAAAGCGTTCGACGGAAAACATTCAGTACTTC.

The chain links TRBV5-6 to TRBJ2-7; no clear D gene. The germline V gene has CDR1 SGHDT and CDR2 YYEEEE. Trimming shortened V by 1 base and J by 3 bases, and 5 bases separated the two germline ends. The CDR3 length is 12 residues. CDR3 residues: CASSLLDYEQYF. CDR3 nucleotides: TGTGCCAGCAGCTTGTTAGACTACGAGCAGTACTTC. Complete variable domain (other parts from reference TRBV5-6 and TRBJ2-7): DAGVTQSPTHLIKTRGQQVTLRCSPKSGHDTVSWYQQALGQGPQFIFQYYEEEERQRGNFPDRFSGHQFPNYSSELNVNALLLGDSALYLCASSLLDYEQYFGPGTRLTVT.

The chain couples TRBV5-1 to TRBJ2-5; D unclear. Trimming pared 2 bases from V and 0 bases from J, leaving 11 bases between. The CDR3 totals 15 residues. Germline CDR1 is SGHRS and CDR2 is YFSETQ. The CDR3 DNA sequence: TGCGCCAGCAGCTTCAACGGACGGTACCAAGAGACCCAGTACTTC. It translates to CASSFNGRYQETQYF.

The genes are TRBV11-3 and TRBJ1-1; D is unclear. Germline lookup yields CDR1 SGHNT and CDR2 YENEEA. With 5 bases removed from V and 7 bases from J, the gap between germline ends came to 11 bases. The CDR3 is made up of 12 amino acids. The CDR3 loop reads CASSHAGGEAFF. The CDR3 region has the DNA TGTGCCAGCAGCCATGCTGGTGGTGAAGCTTTCTTT.

In nucleotides, the CDR3 is TGTGCCTGGAGCGTTGTAGCGGGAGGGCGGGATGAGCAGTTCTTC. As protein: CAWSVVAGGRDEQFF. The chain couples TRBV30 to TRBJ2-1; 11 nucleotides line up with TRBD2. The CDR3 spans 15 residues. Germline V CDR1 and CDR2: GTSNPN, SVGIG (reference sequence). V trimming: 3 bases; J trimming: 8 bases; junction bases outside the gene matches: 9.

Details on this clone: At one end the junction does not follow the germline gene, possibly because of a read error. This sequence joins TRBV7-8 and TRBJ2-1; D unresolved. The germline V gene encodes CDR1 SGHVS and CDR2 FQNEAQ. CDR3 size: 10 residues. Here the CDR3 DNA reads TGTGCCAGCAGCCAGGACCACTGGGTCTTC. Protein: CASSQDHWVF. Supplemented by reference TRBV7-8 and TRBJ2-1, the full variable domain reads GAGVSQSPRYKVAKRGQDVALRCDPISGHVSLFWYQQALGQGPEFLTYFQNEAQLDKSGLPSDRFFAERPEGSVSTLKIQRTQQEDSAVYLCASSQDHWVFGPGTRLTVL.

This clone was seen only once. The V call is TRBV21-1, the J call TRBJ1-1; whether TRBD1, the table's D call, matches the DNA was not checked. TRBV21-1 is a pseudogene locus. The CDR3 has 16 amino acids. The CDR3 spells CASSKGGQYYRTEAFF. CDR3 coding DNA: TGTGCCAGCAGCAAAGGCGGACAGTACTACAGAACTGAAGCTTTCTTT.

This sequence joins TRBV9 and TRBJ1-5; 7 bases line up with TRBD1. Germline assignment: CDR1 SGDLS and CDR2 YYNGEE. V lost 10 bases, J lost 6 bases, and 22 bases stayed unmatched. This CDR3 has 17 residues. The CDR3 coding sequence is TGTGCCTTCAAACGCGGGAGACAGGGAGAAGGAGGTCAGCCCCAGCATTTT. This translates into CAFKRGRQGEGGQPQHF.